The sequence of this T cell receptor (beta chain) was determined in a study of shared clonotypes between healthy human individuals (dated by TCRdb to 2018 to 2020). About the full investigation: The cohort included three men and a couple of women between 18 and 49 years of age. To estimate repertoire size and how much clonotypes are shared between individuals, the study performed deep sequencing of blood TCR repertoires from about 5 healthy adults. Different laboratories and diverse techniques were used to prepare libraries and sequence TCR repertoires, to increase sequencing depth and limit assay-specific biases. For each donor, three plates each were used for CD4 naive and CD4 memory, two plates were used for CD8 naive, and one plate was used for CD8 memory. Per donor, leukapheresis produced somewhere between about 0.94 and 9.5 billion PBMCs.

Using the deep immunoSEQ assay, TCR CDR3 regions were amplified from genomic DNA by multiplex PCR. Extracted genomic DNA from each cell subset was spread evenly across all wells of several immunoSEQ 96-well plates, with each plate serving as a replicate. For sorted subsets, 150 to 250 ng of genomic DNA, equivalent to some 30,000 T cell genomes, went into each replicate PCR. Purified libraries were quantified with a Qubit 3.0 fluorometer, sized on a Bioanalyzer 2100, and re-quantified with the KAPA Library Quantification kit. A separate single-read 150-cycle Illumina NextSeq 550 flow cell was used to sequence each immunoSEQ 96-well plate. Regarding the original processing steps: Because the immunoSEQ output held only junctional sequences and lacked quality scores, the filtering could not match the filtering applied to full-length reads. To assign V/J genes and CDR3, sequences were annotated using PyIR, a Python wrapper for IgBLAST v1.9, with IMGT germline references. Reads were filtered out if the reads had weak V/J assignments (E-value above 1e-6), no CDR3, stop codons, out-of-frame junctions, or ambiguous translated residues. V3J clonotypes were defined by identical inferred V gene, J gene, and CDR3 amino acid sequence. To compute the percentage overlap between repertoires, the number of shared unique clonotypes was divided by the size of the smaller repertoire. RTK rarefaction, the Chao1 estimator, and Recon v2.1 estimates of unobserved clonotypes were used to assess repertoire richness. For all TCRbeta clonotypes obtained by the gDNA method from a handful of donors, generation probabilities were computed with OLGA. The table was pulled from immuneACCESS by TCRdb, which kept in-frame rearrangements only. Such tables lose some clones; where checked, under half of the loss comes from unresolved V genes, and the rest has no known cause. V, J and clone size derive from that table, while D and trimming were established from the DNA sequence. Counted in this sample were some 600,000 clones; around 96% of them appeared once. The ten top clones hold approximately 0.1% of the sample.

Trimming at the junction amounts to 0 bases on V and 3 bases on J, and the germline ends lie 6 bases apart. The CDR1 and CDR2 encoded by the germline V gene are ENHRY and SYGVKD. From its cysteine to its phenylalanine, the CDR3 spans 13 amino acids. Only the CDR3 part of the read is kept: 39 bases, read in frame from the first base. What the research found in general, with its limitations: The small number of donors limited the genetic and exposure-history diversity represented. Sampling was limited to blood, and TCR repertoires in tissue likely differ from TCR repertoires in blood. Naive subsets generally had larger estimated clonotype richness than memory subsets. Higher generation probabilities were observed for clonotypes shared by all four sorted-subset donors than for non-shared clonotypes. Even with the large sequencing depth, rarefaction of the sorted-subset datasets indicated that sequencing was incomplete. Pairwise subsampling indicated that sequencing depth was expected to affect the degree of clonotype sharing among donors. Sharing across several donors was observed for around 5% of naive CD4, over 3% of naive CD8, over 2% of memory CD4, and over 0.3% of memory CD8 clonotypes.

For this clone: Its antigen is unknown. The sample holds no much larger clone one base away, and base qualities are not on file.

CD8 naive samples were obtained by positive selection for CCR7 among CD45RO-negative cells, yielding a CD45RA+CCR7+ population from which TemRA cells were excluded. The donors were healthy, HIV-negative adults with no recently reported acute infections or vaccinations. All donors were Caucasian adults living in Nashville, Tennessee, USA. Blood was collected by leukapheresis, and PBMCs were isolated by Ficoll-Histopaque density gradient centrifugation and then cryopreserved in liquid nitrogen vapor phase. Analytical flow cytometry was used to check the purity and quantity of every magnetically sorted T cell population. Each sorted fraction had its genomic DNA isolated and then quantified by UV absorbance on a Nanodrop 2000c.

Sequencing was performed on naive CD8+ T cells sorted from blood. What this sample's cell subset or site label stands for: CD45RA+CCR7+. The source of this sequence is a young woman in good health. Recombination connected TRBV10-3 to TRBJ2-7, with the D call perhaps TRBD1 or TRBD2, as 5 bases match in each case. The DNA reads TGTGCCATCAGTGAGTCGGGGGTCTACGAGCAGTACTTC. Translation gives CAISESGVYEQYF.